This is a list of T cell receptor beta chains from one sample in a study of T cell responses to AZD1222 COVID-19 vaccine. The assay was immunoSEQ multiplex PCR, and TCRdb's table has in-frame clones only and misses some. The sample has about 120,000 clones, about 88% seen once. Sequences were derived from peripheral blood, sampled 28 days after the second AZD1222 dose. The receptor source for this set is an adult who received the AZD1222 COVID-19 vaccine. The CDR3 runs from the conserved cysteine through the conserved F or W. A D gene is named only where the DNA matches it firmly. Only part of the rows carry a size: once, few, many, or a class if the clone is expanded.

j_call v_call clone_size d_call cdr3_length cdr3_nt cdr3_aa
TRBJ2-1 TRBV20-1 NA NA 11 TGCAGTGCTAGAGTTGGGGGGGAGCAGTTCTTC CSARVGGEQFF
TRBJ2-2 TRBV13 NA NA 14 TGTGCCAGCAGCTTAGAGGTGAACACCGGGGAGCTGTTTTTT CASSLEVNTGELFF
TRBJ2-7 TRBV7-2 once NA 12 TGTGCCAGCAGCTTACGAGGCGGCGAGCAGTACTTC CASSLRGGEQYF
TRBJ2-3 TRBV10-3 NA NA 14 TGTGCCATCACCTTGAGCGATGAGGGAGATACGCAGTATTTT CAITLSDEGDTQYF
TRBJ1-3 TRBV20-1 once TRBD1 16 TGCAGTGCTAGTAACACAGGGGCCTACTCTGGAAACACCATATATTTT CSASNTGAYSGNTIYF
TRBJ2-1 TRBV28 NA NA 11 TGTGCCAGCAGTCCCAAAATATCAAAGTTCTTC CASSPKISKFF
TRBJ1-2 TRBV28 NA NA 12 TGTGCCAGCAGTCAGACCATCTATGGCTACACCTTC CASSQTIYGYTF
TRBJ1-2 TRBV6-6 NA NA 13 TGTGCCAGCACCTTCACAGGGTCCGGTGGCTACACCTTC CASTFTGSGGYTF
TRBJ1-5 TRBV18 NA NA 17 TGTGCCAGCTCACCAGAACAGGCTGGGTATAGCAATCAGCCCCAGCATTTT CASSPEQAGYSNQPQHF
TRBJ2-1 TRBV18 NA TRBD2 16 TGTGCCAGCTCACCCCCTCTAGCGGGGGGGTACAATGAGCAGTTCTTC CASSPPLAGGYNEQFF
TRBJ2-1 TRBV19 NA TRBD1 16 TGTGCCTCAAAAGGGACAGGGGGCTTCCCCTTCAATGAGCAGTTCTTC CASKGTGGFPFNEQFF
TRBJ2-7 TRBV7-9 NA NA 15 TGTGCCAGCAGCCGGACGGGTACCCCCCCCTACGAGCAGTACTTC CASSRTGTPPYEQYF
TRBJ2-1 TRBV7-8 once NA 15 TGTGCCAGCAGCTTAATGGACTCGCGGGCCAATGAGCAGTTCTTC CASSLMDSRANEQFF
TRBJ2-5 TRBV29-1 once NA 15 TGCAGCGTTGCGCCACAGTTGGGGTACCAAGAGACCCAGTACTTC CSVAPQLGYQETQYF
TRBJ2-7 TRBV6-2/TRBV6-3 NA NA 14 TGTGCCAGCAGTTACTCGCCTAGATCCTACGAGCAGTACTTC CASSYSPRSYEQYF
TRBJ1-4 TRBV11-2 few TRBD1 16 TGTGCCAGCAGCTTAAACTCGGGACAGGAGGGTGAAAAACTGTTTTTT CASSLNSGQEGEKLFF
TRBJ1-5 TRBV2 NA NA 14 TGTGCCAGCATCCAGGGAGAGGGCAATCAGCCCCAGCATTTT CASIQGEGNQPQHF
TRBJ1-1 TRBV7-9 NA NA 14 TGTGCCAGCAGCCCCCACGAGGGAAGCACTGAAGCTTTCTTT CASSPHEGSTEAFF
TRBJ2-7 TRBV10-3 NA NA 15 TGTGCCATCAGTGAGTGGCAGGGGGGGTCCTACGAGCAGTACTTC CAISEWQGGSYEQYF
TRBJ1-1 TRBV29-1 few NA 12 TGCAGCGGTGCTGCACGAGGAGGTGAAGCTTTCTTT CSGAARGGEAFF
TRBJ1-1 TRBV7-6 NA NA 14 TGTGCCAGCAGCTTAAATGGGGAGAACACTGAAGCTTTCTTT CASSLNGENTEAFF
TRBJ1-2 TRBV6-1 NA TRBD1 14 TGTGCCAGCAGTGAAGCGACAGGGGCCTATGGCTACACCTTC CASSEATGAYGYTF
TRBJ1-2 TRBV27 NA NA 13 TGTGCCAGCAGTTTACAGGGGAACTATGGCTACACCTTC CASSLQGNYGYTF
TRBJ2-7 TRBV7-8 once NA 14 TGTGCCAGCAGCTTACTGGGCCGGGCCTACGAGCAGTACTTC CASSLLGRAYEQYF
TRBJ1-1 TRBV5-4 NA NA 15 TGTGCCAGCAGCTCAAGCGTGGTTCAAAACACTGAAGCTTTCTTT CASSSSVVQNTEAFF
TRBJ2-5 TRBV30 NA NA 15 TGTGCCTGGAGGAACCCCCGGGCCGTTCTCAAGACCCAGTACTTC CAWRNPRAVLKTQYF
TRBJ2-7 TRBV7-2 NA NA 12 TGTGCCAGCGGACTGGGAGGCGCCGAGCAGTACTTC CASGLGGAEQYF
TRBJ1-5 TRBV21-1 NA NA 16 TGTGCCAGCAGCAACTGGTTCGTGGATAGCAATCAGCCCCAGCATTTT CASSNWFVDSNQPQHF
TRBJ2-2 TRBV19 NA NA 12 TGTGCCAGTAGTGACAATCCCGGGGAGCTGTTTTTT CASSDNPGELFF
TRBJ1-6 TRBV18 NA NA 13 TGTGCCAGCTCCCACAGGGCGACTGAACCCCTCCACTTT CASSHRATEPLHF
TRBJ1-1 TRBV29-1 NA TRBD1 14 TGCAGCGTCCCCCGGACAGGGAGGAACACTGAAGCTTTCTTT CSVPRTGRNTEAFF